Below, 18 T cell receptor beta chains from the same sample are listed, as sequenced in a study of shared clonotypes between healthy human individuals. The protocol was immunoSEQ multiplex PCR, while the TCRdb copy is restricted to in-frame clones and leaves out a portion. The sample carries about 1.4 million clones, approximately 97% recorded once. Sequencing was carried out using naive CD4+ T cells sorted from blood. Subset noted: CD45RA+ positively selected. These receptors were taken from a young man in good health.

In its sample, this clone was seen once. CDR3 in DNA: TGCAGCGTTGGGGTGGGGGGCGAGGGCACTGAAGCTTTCTTT. Translation: CSVGVGGEGTEAFF. The chain couples TRBV29-1 to TRBJ1-1; perhaps TRBD1 as D (6 bases). CDR3 size: 14 residues. V dropped 4 bases and J dropped 4 bases, with 16 bases sitting between them. Germline CDR1 SQVTM, CDR2 ANQGSEA.

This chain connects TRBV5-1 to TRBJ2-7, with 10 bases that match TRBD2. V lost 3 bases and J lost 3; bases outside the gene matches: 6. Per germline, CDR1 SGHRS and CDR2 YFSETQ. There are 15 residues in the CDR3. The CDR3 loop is CASSSQAGGIYEQYF. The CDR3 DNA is TGCGCCAGCAGCTCACAAGCGGGAGGGATCTACGAGCAGTACTTC. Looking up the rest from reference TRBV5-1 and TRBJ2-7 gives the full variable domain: KAGVTQTPRYLIKTRGQQVTLSCSPISGHRSVSWYQQTPGQGLQFLFEYFSETQRNKGNFPGRFSGRQFSNSRSEMNVSTLELGDSALYLCASSSQAGGIYEQYFGPGTRLTVT.

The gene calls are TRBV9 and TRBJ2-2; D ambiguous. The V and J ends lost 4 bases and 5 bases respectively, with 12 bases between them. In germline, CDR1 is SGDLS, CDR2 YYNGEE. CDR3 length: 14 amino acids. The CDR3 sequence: CASSPPIVTGELFF. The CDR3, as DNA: TGTGCCAGCAGCCCTCCGATTGTGACCGGGGAGCTGTTTTTT.

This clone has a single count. The CDR3 sequence is CASSFGTGALYEQYF. The CDR3 region has the DNA TGTGCCAGCAGCTTCGGGACAGGGGCTTTGTACGAGCAGTACTTC. The chain carries TRBV5-4 and TRBJ2-7; TRBD1 aligns across 10 bases. The CDR3 spans 15 residues. V lost 2 bases, J lost 4 bases, and 6 bases stayed unmatched. CDR1 and CDR2 (germline): SGHNT, YYREEE (reference sequence).

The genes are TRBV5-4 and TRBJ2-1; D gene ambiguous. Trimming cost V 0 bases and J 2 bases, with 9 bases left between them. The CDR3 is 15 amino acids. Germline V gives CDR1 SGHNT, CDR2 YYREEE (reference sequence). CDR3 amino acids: CASSLDPATYNEQFF. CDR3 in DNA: TGTGCCAGCAGCTTGGATCCAGCTACCTACAATGAGCAGTTCTTC.

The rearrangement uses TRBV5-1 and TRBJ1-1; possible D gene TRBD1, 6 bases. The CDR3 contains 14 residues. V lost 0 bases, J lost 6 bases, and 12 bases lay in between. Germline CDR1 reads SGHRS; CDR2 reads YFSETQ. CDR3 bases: TGCGCCAGCAGCTTGGCCCCAGGGGTGGCTGAAGCTTTCTTT. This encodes CASSLAPGVAEAFF.

The CDR3 loop is CASSSRGSSNTEAFF. The CDR3 region has the DNA TGTGCCAGCAGTTCGAGGGGATCCTCTAACACTGAAGCTTTCTTT. The rearrangement joins TRBV27 to TRBJ1-1; TRBD1 is a possible D gene (5 bases). The CDR3 consists of 15 residues. Germline values: CDR1 MNHEY, CDR2 SMNVEV (reference sequence). V was clipped by 4 bases and J by 2 bases, with 14 bases between them.

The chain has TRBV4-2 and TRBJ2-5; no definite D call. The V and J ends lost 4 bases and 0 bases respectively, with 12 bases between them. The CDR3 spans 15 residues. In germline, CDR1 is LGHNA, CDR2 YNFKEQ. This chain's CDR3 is CASSRRQIHQETQYF. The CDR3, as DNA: TGTGCCAGCAGCCGGCGGCAGATTCACCAAGAGACCCAGTACTTC.

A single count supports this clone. CDR3: CASSLLISSTYEQYF. Written as DNA, the CDR3 is TGTGCCAGCAGCTTACTAATAAGTAGCACCTACGAGCAGTACTTC. The chain recombines TRBV7-2 with TRBJ2-7; D gene unclear. Germline CDR1 reads SGHTA; CDR2 reads FQGNSA. This CDR3 is 15 amino acids long. Trimming took 2 bases from V and 2 from J, leaving 13 bases between them.

The CDR3 sequence: CASSLNQGGYNEQFF. The CDR3 bases are TGTGCCAGCAGCTTAAATCAAGGGGGTTACAATGAGCAGTTCTTC. The rearrangement links TRBV7-3 to TRBJ2-1, with D perhaps matching TRBD1 (6 bases). The CDR3 totals 15 residues. Germline CDR1 is SGHTA and CDR2 is FQGTGA. V was cut by 1 base and J by 4 bases, with 11 bases left in between.

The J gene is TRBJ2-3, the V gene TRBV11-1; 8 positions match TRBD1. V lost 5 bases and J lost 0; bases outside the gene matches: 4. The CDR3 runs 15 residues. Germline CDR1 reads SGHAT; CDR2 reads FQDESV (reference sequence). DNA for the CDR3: TGTGCCAGCAGCATCCGGGACAGGAGCACAGATACGCAGTATTTT. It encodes CASSIRDRSTDTQYF.

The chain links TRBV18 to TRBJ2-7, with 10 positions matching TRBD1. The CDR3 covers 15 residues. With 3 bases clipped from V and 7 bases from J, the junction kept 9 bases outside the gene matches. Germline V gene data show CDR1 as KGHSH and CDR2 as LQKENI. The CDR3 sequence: CASSPGQGGAREQYF. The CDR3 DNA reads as TGTGCCAGCTCACCCGGACAGGGGGGGGCTCGGGAGCAGTACTTC.

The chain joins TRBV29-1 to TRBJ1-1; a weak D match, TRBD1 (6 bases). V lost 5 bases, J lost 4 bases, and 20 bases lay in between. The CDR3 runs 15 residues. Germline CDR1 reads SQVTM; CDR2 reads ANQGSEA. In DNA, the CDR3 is TGCAGCGTTCGGGGGCATCAAGGAGTGGGCACTGAAGCTTTCTTT. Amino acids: CSVRGHQGVGTEAFF.

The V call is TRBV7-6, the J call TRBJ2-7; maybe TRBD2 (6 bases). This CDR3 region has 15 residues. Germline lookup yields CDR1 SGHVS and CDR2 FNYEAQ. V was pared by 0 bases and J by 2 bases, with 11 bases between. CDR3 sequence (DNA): TGTGCCAGCAGCTTAGCGCGGGGTAAGACCTACGAGCAGTACTTC. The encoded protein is CASSLARGKTYEQYF.

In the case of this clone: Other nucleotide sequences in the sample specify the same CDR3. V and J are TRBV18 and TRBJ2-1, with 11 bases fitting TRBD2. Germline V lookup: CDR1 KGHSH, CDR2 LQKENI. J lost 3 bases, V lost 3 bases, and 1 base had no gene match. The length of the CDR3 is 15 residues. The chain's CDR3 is CASSPTSGDYNEQFF. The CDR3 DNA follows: TGTGCCAGCTCACCGACTAGCGGGGACTACAATGAGCAGTTCTTC.

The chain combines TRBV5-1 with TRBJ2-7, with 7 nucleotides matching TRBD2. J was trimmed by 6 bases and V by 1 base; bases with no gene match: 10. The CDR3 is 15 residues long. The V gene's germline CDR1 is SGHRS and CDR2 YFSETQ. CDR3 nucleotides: TGCGCCAGCAGCTTGTTCGATATTAGGGAGGGCGAGCAGTACTTC. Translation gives CASSLFDIREGEQYF.

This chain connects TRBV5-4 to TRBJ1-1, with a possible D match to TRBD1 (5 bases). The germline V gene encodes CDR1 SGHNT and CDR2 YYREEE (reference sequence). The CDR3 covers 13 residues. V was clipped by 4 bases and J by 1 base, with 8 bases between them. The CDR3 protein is CASSRTGNTEAFF. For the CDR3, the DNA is TGTGCCAGCAGCCGTACAGGGAACACTGAAGCTTTCTTT. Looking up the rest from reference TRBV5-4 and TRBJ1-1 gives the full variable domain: ETGVTQSPTHLIKTRGQQVTLRCSSQSGHNTVSWYQQALGQGPQFIFQYYREEENGRGNFPPRFSGLQFPNYSSELNVNALELDDSALYLCASSRTGNTEAFFGQGTRLTVV.

The CDR3: CASCVRDQPQHF. CDR3 nucleotide sequence: TGTGCCAGCTGCGTCAGAGATCAGCCCCAGCATTTT. This sequence joins TRBV28 and TRBJ1-5; D is undetermined. The germline gives CDR1 MDHEN, CDR2 SYDVKM. CDR3 length: 12 residues. The ends were cut back, 8 bases at V and 5 bases at J, with 10 bases in the middle.